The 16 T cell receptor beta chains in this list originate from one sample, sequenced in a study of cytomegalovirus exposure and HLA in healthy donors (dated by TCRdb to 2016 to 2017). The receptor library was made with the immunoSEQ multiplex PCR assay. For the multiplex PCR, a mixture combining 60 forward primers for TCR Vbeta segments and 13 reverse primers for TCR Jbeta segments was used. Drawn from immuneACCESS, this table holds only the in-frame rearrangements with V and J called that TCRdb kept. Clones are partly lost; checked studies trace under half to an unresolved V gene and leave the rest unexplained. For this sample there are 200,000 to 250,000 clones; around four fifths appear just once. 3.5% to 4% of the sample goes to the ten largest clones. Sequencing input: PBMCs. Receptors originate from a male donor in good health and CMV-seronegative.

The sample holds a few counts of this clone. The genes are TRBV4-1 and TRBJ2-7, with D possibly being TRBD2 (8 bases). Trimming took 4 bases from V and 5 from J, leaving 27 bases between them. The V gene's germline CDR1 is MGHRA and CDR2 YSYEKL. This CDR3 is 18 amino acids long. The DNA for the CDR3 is TGCGCCAGCAGCCTCCGTTCGGGACAGCCTCGACTAGCGAACGAGCAGTACTTC. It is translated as CASSLRSGQPRLANEQYF.

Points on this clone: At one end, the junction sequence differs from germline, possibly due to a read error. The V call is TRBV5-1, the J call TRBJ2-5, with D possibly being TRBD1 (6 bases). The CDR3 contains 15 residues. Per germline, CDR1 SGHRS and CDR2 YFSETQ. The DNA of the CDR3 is TGCGCCGGCAGCCCCGGGATATCAACAGGGGAGACCCAGTACTTC. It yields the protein CAGSPGISTGETQYF.

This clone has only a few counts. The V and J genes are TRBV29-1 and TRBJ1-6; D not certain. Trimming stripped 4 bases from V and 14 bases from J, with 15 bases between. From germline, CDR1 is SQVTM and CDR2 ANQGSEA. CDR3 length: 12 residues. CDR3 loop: CSVGEVGSALHF. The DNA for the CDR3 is TGCAGCGTTGGGGAGGTGGGGTCAGCCCTCCACTTT.

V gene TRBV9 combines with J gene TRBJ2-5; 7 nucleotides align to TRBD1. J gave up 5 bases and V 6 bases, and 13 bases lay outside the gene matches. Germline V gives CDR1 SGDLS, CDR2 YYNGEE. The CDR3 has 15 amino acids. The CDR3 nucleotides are TGTGCCAGCACCACCACGACGGACAGGTGGGAGACCCAGTACTTC. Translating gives CASTTTTDRWETQYF.

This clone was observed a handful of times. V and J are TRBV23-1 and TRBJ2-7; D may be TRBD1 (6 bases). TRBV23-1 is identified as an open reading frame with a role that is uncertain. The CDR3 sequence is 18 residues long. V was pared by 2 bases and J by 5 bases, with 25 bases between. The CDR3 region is CASSQKRGIGGAPHEQYF. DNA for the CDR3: TGCGCCAGCAGTCAAAAGAGGGGGATTGGGGGAGCCCCCCACGAGCAGTACTTC.

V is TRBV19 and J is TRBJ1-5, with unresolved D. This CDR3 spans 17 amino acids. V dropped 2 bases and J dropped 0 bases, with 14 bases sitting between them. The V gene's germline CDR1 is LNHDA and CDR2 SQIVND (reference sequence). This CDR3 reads CASSIILTSSSNQPQHF. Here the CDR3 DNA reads TGTGCCAGTAGTATAATCCTCACGAGTAGTAGCAATCAGCCCCAGCATTTT.

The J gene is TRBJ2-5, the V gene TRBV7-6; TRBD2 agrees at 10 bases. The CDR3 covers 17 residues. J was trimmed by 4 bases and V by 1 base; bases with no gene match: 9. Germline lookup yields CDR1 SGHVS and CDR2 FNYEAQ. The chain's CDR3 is CASSLDIAGGLLETQYF. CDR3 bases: TGTGCCAGCAGCTTAGATATAGCGGGAGGCCTATTAGAGACCCAGTACTTC.

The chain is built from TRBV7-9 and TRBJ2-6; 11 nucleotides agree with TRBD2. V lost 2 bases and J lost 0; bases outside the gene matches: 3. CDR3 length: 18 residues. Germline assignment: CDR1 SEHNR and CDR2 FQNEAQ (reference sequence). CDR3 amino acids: CASSLIAGGPSGANVLTF. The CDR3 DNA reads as TGTGCCAGCAGCTTAATAGCGGGAGGGCCCTCTGGGGCCAACGTCCTGACTTTC.

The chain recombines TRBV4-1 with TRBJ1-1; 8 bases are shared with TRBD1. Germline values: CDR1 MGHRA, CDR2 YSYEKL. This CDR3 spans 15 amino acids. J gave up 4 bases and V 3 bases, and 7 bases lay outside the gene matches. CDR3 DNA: TGCGCCAGCAGCCACGGACAGGGCAGAGGCACTGAAGCTTTCTTT. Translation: CASSHGQGRGTEAFF.

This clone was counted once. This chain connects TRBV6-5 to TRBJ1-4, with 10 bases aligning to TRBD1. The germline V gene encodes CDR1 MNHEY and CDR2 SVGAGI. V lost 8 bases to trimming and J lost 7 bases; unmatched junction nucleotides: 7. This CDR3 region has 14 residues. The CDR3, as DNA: TGTGCCAGCGGCAGACAGGGGGCGCGTGAAAAACTGTTTTTT. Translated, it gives CASGRQGAREKLFF.

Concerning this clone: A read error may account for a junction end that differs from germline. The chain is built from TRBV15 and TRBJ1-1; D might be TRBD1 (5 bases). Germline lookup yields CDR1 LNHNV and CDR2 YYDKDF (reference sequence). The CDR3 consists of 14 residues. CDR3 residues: CATSRDRTNTEAFF. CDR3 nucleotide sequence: TGTGCCACCAGCCGAGACAGAACGAACACTGAAGCTTTCTTT.

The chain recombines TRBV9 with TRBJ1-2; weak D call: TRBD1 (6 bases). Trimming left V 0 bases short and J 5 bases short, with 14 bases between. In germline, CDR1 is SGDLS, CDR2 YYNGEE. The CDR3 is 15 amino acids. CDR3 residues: CASSVATSGVYGYTF. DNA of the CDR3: TGTGCCAGCAGCGTAGCTACTTCAGGGGTTTATGGCTACACCTTC. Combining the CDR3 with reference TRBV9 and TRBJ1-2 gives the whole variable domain DSGVTQTPKHLITATGQRVTLRCSPRSGDLSVYWYQQSLDQGLQFLIQYYNGEERAKGNILERFSAQQFPDLHSELNLSSLELGDSALYFCASSVATSGVYGYTFGSGTRLTVV.

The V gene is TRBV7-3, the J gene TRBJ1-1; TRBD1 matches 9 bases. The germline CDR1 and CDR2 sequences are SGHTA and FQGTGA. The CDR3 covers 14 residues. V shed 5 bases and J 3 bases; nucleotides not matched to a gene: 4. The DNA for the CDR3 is TGTGCCAGCAGCCAAAGGACAGGGGACACTGAAGCTTTCTTT. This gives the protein CASSQRTGDTEAFF. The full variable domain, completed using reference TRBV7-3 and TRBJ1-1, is GAGVSQTPSNKVTEKGKYVELRCDPISGHTALYWYRQSLGQGPEFLIYFQGTGAADDSGLPNDRFFAVRPEGSVSTLKIQRTERGDSAVYLCASSQRTGDTEAFFGQGTRLTVV.

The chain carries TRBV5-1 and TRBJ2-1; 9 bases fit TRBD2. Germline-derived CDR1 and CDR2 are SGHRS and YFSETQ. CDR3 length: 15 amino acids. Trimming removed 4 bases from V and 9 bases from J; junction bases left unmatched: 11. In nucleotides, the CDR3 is TGCGCCAGCAGCCATAGCGGGAGAGGGGACAGTGAGCAGTTCTTC. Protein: CASSHSGRGDSEQFF.

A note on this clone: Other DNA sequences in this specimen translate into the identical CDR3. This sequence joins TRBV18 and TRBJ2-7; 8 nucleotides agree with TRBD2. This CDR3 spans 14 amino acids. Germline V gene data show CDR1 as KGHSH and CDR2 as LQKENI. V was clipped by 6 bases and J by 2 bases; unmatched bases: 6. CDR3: CASSSGGLPYEQYF. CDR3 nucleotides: TGTGCCAGCTCCTCGGGGGGGTTACCCTACGAGCAGTACTTC.

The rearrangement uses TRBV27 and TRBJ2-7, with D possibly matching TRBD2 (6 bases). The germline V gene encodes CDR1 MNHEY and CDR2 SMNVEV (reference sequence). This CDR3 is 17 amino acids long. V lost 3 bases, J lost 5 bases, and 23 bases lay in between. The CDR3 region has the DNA TGTGCCAGCAGTTTCCACCGTGGGACCCCTAGCGCCAACGAGCAGTACTTC. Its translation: CASSFHRGTPSANEQYF.